Presented here are 10 T cell receptor beta chains from one specimen sequenced in a study of T cell responses to AZD1222 COVID-19 vaccine (dated by TCRdb to 2020 to 2022). The sample's time point, from its label and the paper: about 28 days (+/-7) after the second vaccine dose. The library was produced with the immunoSEQ multiplex PCR assay. TCRdb re-hosts the immuneACCESS table, in-frame sequences only. Its copies lack some clones; in the studies checked, an unresolved V gene accounts for under half of them, and the cause for the rest is not known. The sample table lists 150,000 or so clones, 80% to 95% of them with a count of one. About 3.7% of the sample comes from the top ten. This material consisted of peripheral blood, taken 28 days after the second AZD1222 dose. These receptors were collected from an adult who received the AZD1222 COVID-19 vaccine.

This rearrangement joins TRBV6-5 to TRBJ2-5; possible D gene TRBD2, 5 bases. This CDR3 region has 13 residues. From germline, CDR1 is MNHEY and CDR2 SVGAGI. Trimming took off 7 bases at V and 2 bases at J, with 11 bases between the two ends. CDR3 nucleotides: TGTGCCAGCATGTCGCCGGGGCAAGAGACCCAGTACTTC. It codes for CASMSPGQETQYF.

The J gene is TRBJ1-2, the V gene TRBV29-1; no clear D gene. Trimming took off 6 bases at V and 8 bases at J, with 13 bases between the two ends. Germline V CDR1 and CDR2: SQVTM, ANQGSEA. The CDR3 loop spans 11 amino acids. CDR3 protein: CSVRDYPGYTF. The CDR3 DNA reads as TGCAGCGTCCGTGATTACCCCGGCTACACCTTC.

The gene calls are TRBV6-5 and TRBJ2-7; 7 bases are shared with TRBD1. With 7 bases clipped from V and 3 bases from J, the junction kept 6 bases outside the gene matches. The CDR3 covers 13 residues. Germline lookup yields CDR1 MNHEY and CDR2 SVGAGI. The CDR3 DNA sequence: TGTGCCAGCACTCCGGACAGGTACTACGAGCAGTACTTC. This codes for CASTPDRYYEQYF.

The V gene is TRBV7-8, the J gene TRBJ2-5; TRBD2 matches 8 bases. The CDR3 consists of 16 residues. V shed 2 bases and J 1 base; nucleotides not matched to a gene: 6. Germline loops: CDR1 SGHVS, CDR2 FQNEAQ. The CDR3 region is CASSLWAGGLQETQYF. The DNA of the CDR3 is TGTGCCAGCAGCTTATGGGCGGGAGGTCTCCAAGAGACCCAGTACTTC.

J is TRBJ2-1 and V is TRBV4-1; TRBD2 matches at 14 bases. The V and J ends lost 6 bases and 4 bases, in that order; junction bases with no gene match: 2. CDR3 length: 15 amino acids. Germline V gene lookup returns CDR1 MGHRA and CDR2 YSYEKL. In nucleotides, the CDR3 is TGCGCCAGCAGATGGACTAGCGGGGGGTACAATGAGCAGTTCTTC. It encodes CASRWTSGGYNEQFF.

V is TRBV11-2 and J is TRBJ2-5, with 8 bases identical to TRBD1. The CDR3 contains 15 residues. Trimming removed 4 bases from V and 4 bases from J; junction bases left unmatched: 8. The germline CDR1 and CDR2 sequences are SGHAT and FQNNGV. DNA for the CDR3: TGTGCCAGCAGCTCCGGGACAGGACGTCGAGAGACCCAGTACTTC. Translated, it gives CASSSGTGRRETQYF.

This clone was seen only once. V and J are TRBV18 and TRBJ1-1; D perhaps matches TRBD1 (5 bases). The V gene's germline CDR1 is KGHSH and CDR2 LQKENI. Between the trimmed V and J ends, which lost 11 bases and 2 bases, there was a span of 12 bases. The CDR3 spans 12 residues. As DNA, the CDR3 is TGTGCCTCGGCGGGACTAAACACTGAAGCTTTCTTT. Protein sequence: CASAGLNTEAFF.

The chain uses TRBV27 and TRBJ1-6; TRBD1 is a possible D gene (5 bases). The CDR3 has 16 residues. V dropped 2 bases and J dropped 10 bases, with 18 bases sitting between them. The germline gives CDR1 MNHEY, CDR2 SMNVEV (reference sequence). In DNA, the CDR3 is TGTGCCAGCAGTTTACCGGGACGGGGAGAGAGGTCACCCCTCCACTTT. Translated: CASSLPGRGERSPLHF.

This clone was seen only once. This sequence joins TRBV27 and TRBJ2-2; D unclear. Germline V gene lookup returns CDR1 MNHEY and CDR2 SMNVEV (reference sequence). V gave up 6 bases and J gave up 4 bases, with 15 bases separating them. This CDR3 contains 15 residues. This CDR3 is CASSPRRQSTGELFF. As DNA, the CDR3 is TGTGCCAGCAGCCCCCGGCGTCAAAGCACCGGGGAGCTGTTTTTT.

V gene TRBV27 combines with J gene TRBJ1-2; D may be TRBD1 (5 bases). The CDR3 is 15 amino acids. Germline CDR1 reads MNHEY; CDR2 reads SMNVEV (reference sequence). The V gene lost 8 bases and the J gene lost 8 bases, with 24 bases spanning the gap. The CDR3 protein is CASLKTAGGAYGYTF. CDR3 nucleotides: TGTGCCAGCCTCAAAACGGCCGGGGGAGCTTACGGCTACACCTTC.